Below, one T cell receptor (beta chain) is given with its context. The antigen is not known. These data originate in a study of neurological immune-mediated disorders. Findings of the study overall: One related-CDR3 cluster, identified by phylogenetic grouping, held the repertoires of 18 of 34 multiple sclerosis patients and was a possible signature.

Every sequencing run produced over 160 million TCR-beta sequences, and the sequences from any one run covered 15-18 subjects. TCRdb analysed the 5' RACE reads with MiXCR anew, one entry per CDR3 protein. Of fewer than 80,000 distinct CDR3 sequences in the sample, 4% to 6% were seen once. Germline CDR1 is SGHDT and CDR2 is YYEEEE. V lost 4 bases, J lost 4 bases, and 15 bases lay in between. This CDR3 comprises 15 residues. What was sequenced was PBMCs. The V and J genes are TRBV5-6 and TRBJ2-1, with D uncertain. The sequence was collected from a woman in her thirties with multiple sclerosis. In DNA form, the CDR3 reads TGTGCCAGCAGCACAACACTCGACACATACAATGAGCAGTTCTTC. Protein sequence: CASSTTLDTYNEQFF.